This note documents a single T cell receptor beta chain sequence. As yet, its antigen is unknown. The sample belongs to a study of regulatory T cells in long-lasting Graves disease. Findings of the study overall: Persistent cases of Graves' showed reduced TCR diversity relative to newly diagnosed patients. Peripheral blood was the sole material, not thyroid tissue.

CDR1 and CDR2 (germline): SGHRS, YFSETQ. The length of the CDR3 is 15 residues. The V and J ends lost 1 base and 0 bases respectively, with 10 bases between them. Sample time point: persistent/refractory GD, antithyroid drugs over 5 years with positive TRAb. Extracted PBMC RNA gave rise to the TCR library. The collection involved drawing roughly 9.1 milliliters of peripheral blood into EDTA tubes. Library construction for TCR beta used iRepertoire HTBI primers and Arm-PCR of CDR3 regions. TCRdb independently ran MiXCR on the multiplex PCR reads; one entry per CDR3 protein. The table shows hundreds of thousands of distinct CDR3 sequences, with 30% occurring only once.

The sequenced sample was peripheral blood mononuclear cells (PBMCs), obtained when the disease was refractory, from a patient treated with antithyroid drugs. The chain is built from TRBV5-1 and TRBJ1-2; D is ambiguous. The clonotype comes from a female donor with Graves disease. CDR3 in DNA: TGCGCCAGCAGCTTGAGATCTGAGCCTAACTATGGCTACACCTTC. Amino acids: CASSLRSEPNYGYTF.